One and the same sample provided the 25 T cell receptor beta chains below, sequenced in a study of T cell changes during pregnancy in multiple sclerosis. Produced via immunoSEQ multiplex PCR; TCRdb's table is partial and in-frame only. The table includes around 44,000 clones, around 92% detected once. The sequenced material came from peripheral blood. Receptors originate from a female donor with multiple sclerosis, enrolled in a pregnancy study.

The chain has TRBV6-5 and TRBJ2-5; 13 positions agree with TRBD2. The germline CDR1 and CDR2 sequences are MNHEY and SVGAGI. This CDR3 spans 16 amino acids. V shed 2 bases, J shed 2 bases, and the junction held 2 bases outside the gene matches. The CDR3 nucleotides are TGTGCCAGCAGTTACATGGGACTAGCGGGGCAAGAGACCCAGTACTTC. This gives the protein CASSYMGLAGQETQYF.

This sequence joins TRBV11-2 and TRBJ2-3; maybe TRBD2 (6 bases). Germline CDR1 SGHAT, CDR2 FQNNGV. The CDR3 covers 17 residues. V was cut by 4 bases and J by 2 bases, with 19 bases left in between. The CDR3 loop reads CASSWVNTGVFTDTQYF. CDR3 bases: TGTGCCAGCAGCTGGGTTAACACGGGAGTCTTCACAGATACGCAGTATTTT. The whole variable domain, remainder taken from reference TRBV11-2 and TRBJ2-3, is EAGVAQSPRYKIIEKRQSVAFWCNPISGHATLYWYQQILGQGPKLLIQFQNNGVVDDSQLPKDRFSAERLKGVDSTLKIQPAKLEDSAVYLCASSWVNTGVFTDTQYFGPGTRLTVL.

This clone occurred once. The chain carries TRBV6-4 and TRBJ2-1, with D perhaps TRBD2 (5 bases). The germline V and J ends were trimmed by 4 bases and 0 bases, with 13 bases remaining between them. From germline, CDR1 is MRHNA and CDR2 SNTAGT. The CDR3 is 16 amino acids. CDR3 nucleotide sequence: TGTGCCAGCAGTGTAAGCGGATACAGCTCCTACAATGAGCAGTTCTTC. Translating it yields CASSVSGYSSYNEQFF.

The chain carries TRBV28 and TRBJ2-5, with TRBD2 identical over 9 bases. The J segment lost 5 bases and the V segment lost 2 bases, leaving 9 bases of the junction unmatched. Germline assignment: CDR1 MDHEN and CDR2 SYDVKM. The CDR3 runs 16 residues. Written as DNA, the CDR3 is TGTGCCAGCAGTTTAGGTTTAGCGGGAGTCGGCGAGACCCAGTACTTC. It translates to CASSLGLAGVGETQYF.

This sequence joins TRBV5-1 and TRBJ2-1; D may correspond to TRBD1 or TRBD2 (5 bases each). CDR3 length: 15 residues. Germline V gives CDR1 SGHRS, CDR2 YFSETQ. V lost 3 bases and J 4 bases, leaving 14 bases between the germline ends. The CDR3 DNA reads TGCGCCAGCAGCTCCCGACAGACTATGTACAATGAGCAGTTCTTC. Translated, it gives CASSSRQTMYNEQFF.

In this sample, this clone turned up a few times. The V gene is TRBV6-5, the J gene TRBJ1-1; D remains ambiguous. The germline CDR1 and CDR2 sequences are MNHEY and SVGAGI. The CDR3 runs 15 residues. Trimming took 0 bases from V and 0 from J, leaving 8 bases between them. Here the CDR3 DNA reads TGTGCCAGCAGTTACTCCCACACACTGAACACTGAAGCTTTCTTT. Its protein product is CASSYSHTLNTEAFF.

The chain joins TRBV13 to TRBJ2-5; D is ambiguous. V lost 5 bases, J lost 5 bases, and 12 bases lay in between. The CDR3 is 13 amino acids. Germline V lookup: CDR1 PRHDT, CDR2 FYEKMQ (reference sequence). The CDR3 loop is CASSILVAETQYF. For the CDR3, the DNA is TGTGCCAGCAGCATTCTAGTGGCGGAGACCCAGTACTTC.

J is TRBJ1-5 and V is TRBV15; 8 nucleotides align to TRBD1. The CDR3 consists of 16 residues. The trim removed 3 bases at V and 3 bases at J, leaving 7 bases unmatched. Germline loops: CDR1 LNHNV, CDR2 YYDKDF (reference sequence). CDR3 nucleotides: TGTGCCACCAGCAGGGCAGGACAGGGAGTCAATCAGCCCCAGCATTTT. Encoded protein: CATSRAGQGVNQPQHF.

CDR3 coding DNA: TGTGCCAGCAGCTCGAGGACTAGCGGAGAGACCCAGTACTTC. Its translation is CASSSRTSGETQYF. This chain connects TRBV7-9 to TRBJ2-5; TRBD2 matches at 10 bases. The CDR3 extends over 14 amino acids. Germline V gives CDR1 SEHNR, CDR2 FQNEAQ (reference sequence). J was trimmed by 4 bases and V by 4 bases; bases with no gene match: 3.

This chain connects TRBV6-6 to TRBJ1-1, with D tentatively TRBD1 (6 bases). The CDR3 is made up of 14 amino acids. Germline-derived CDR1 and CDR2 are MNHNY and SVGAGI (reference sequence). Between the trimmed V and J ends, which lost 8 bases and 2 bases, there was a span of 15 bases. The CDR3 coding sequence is TGTGCCAGCCTCTACAGGGTTGGAAACACTGAAGCTTTCTTT. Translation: CASLYRVGNTEAFF.

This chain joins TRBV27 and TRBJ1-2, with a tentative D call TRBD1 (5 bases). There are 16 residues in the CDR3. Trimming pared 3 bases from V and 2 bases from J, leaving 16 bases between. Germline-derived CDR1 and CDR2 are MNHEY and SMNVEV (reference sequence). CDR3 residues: CASSFSVGDLNYGYTF. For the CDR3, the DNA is TGTGCCAGCAGTTTTTCGGTAGGGGACTTAAACTATGGCTACACCTTC.

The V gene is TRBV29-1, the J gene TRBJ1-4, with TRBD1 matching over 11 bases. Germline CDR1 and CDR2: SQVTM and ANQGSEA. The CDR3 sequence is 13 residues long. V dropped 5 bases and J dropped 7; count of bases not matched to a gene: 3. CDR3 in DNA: TGCAGCGTTTACGGGACAGGGGGTGAAAAACTGTTTTTT. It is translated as CSVYGTGGEKLFF.

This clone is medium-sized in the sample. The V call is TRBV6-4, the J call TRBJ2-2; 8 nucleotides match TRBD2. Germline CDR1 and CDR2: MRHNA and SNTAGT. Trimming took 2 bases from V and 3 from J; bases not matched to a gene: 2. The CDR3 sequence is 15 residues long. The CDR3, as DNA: TGTGCCAGCAGTGACACTAGCGGAGACACCGGGGAGCTGTTTTTT. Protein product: CASSDTSGDTGELFF.

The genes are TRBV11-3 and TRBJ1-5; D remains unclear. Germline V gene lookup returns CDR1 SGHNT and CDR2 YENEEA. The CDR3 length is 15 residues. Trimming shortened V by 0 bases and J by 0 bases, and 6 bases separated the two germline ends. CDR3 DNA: TGTGCCAGCAGCTTAGAGGGGAATAGCAATCAGCCCCAGCATTTT. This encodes CASSLEGNSNQPQHF.

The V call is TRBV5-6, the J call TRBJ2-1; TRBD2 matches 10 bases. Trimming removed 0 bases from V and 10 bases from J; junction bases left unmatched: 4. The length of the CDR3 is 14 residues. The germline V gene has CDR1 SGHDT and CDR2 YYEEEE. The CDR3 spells CASSLGLAGDEQFF. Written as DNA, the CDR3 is TGTGCCAGCAGCTTGGGTCTAGCGGGAGACGAGCAGTTCTTC.

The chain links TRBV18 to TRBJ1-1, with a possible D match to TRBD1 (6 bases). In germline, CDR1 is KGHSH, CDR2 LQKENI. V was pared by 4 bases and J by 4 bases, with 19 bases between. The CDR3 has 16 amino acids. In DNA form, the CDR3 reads TGTGCCAGCTCACTAGGACCGACAGGCATTGGCACTGAAGCTTTCTTT. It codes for CASSLGPTGIGTEAFF.

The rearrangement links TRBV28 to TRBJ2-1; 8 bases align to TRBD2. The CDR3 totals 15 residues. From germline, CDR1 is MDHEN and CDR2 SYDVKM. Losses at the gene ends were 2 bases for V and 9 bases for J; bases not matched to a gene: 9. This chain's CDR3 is CASSLTAGAVLEQFF. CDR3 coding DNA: TGTGCCAGCAGTTTAACAGCGGGAGCGGTCCTTGAGCAGTTCTTC.

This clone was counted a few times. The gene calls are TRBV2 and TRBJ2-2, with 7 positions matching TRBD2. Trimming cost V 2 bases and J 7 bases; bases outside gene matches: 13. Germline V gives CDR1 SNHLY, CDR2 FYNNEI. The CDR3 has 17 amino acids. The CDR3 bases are TGTGCCAGCAGTGAATTGCCTAGCGCGGGAGTCAGCGGGGAGCTGTTTTTT. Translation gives CASSELPSAGVSGELFF.

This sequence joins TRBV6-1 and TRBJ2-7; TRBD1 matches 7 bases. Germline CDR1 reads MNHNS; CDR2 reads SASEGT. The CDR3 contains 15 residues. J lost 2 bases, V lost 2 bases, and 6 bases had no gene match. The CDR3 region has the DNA TGTGCCAGCAGTGAATGGGCGACAGGGCCCTACGAGCAGTACTTC. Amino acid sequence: CASSEWATGPYEQYF.

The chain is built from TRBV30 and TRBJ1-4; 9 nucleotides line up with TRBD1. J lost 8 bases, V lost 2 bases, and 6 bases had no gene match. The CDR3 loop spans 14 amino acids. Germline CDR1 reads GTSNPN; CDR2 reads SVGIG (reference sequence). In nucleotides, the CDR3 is TGTGCCTGGAGTACCGGGACAGGGCGCGAAAAACTGTTTTTT. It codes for CAWSTGTGREKLFF.

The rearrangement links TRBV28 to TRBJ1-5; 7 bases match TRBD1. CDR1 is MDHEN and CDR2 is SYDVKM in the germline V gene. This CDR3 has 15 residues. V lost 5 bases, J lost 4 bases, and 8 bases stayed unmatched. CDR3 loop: CASSIRQGWNQPQHF. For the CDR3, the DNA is TGTGCCAGCAGTATCCGACAGGGATGGAATCAGCCCCAGCATTTT.

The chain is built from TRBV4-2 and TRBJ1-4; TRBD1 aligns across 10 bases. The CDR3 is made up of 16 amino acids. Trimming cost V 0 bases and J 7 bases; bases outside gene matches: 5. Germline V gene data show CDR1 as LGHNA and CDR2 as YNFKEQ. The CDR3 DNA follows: TGTGCCAGCAGCCAAGATCTGGGACAGGGGTTTGAAAAACTGTTTTTT. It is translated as CASSQDLGQGFEKLFF.

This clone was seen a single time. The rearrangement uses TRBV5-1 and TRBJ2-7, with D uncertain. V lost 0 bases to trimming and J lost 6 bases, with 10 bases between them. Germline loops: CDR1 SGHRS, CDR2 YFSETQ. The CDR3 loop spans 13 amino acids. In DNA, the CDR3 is TGCGCCAGCAGCTTGGCCTCCCTAAGCGAGCAGTACTTC. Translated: CASSLASLSEQYF.

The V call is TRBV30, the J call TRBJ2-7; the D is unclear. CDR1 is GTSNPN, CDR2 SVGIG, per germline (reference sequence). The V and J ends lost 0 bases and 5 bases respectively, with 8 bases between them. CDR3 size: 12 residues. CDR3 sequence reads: CAWSVGPHEQYF. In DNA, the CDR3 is TGTGCCTGGAGTGTAGGACCACACGAGCAGTACTTC.

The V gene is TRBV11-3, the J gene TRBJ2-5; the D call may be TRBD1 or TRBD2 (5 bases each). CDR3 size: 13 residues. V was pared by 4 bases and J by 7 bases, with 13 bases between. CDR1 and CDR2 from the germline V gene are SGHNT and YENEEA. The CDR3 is CASSYGPGGTQYF. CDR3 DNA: TGTGCCAGCAGCTACGGCCCTGGGGGGACCCAGTACTTC.